The clone carrying this T cell receptor beta chain came up a few times. Its cognate antigen is unknown. The data were obtained in a study of blood T cells in healthy people across ages. Whole-study results and caveats: Among T cells, TCR beta diversity per million cells dropped roughly linearly as age rose. In long-lived donors, naive CD4+ cell counts and diversity exceeded those of aged donors.

Healthy Caucasian individuals from Russia aged 6 to 90 served as donors. Peripheral blood was drawn, approximately 9.7 milliliters per donor. CDR1 is LGHNA and CDR2 is YNFKEQ in the germline V gene. The length of the CDR3 is 18 residues. V was clipped by 0 bases and J by 0 bases; unmatched bases: 8. A J-beta primer mix and a sample-barcoded 5' primer were used in a second PCR of about 7 to 12 cycles. TCRdb itself ran the 5' RACE reads through MiXCR, one entry per CDR3 protein. The sample has more than 700,000 distinct CDR3 sequences, about half seen once. The receptor's source is a man older than 75 in good health. This chain uses TRBV4-2 with TRBJ2-1, with 7 nucleotides matching TRBD2. The sequencing input was blood. This CDR3 is CASSQDIPGGSSYNEQFF. The CDR3 DNA is TGTGCCAGCAGCCAAGACATCCCGGGCGGGAGCTCCTACAATGAGCAGTTCTTC.